A single sample gave rise to the 13 T cell receptor beta chains below, sequenced in a study of blood T cell repertoires in COVID-19. Sequencing used immunoSEQ multiplex PCR; TCRdb keeps in-frame clones, though not all of them. The table includes a few hundred thousand clones, about four fifths detected once. The sample consisted of peripheral blood. The receptors stem from a man aged 25 to 45 who had recovered from COVID-19.

The rearrangement uses TRBV3-1 (or the pseudogene TRBV3-2) and TRBJ1-6; unclear D gene. The germline V gene encodes CDR1 LGHDT and CDR2 YNNKEL (reference sequence). CDR3 length equals 14 residues. With 7 bases removed from V and 9 bases from J, the gap between germline ends came to 16 bases. The CDR3 DNA sequence: TGTGCCAGCACCCCATCGGCGGCGGGTTCACCCCTCCACTTT. Translating gives CASTPSAAGSPLHF.

The J gene is TRBJ1-2, the V gene TRBV7-9, with D uncertain. This CDR3 is built from 16 residues. With 0 bases removed from V and 2 bases from J, the gap between germline ends came to 13 bases. Germline V lookup: CDR1 SEHNR, CDR2 FQNEAQ (reference sequence). Here the CDR3 DNA reads TGTGCCAGCAGCTTAGCGCTTACAGTAAAGAACTATGGCTACACCTTC. Translating it yields CASSLALTVKNYGYTF.

The chain employs TRBV5-1 and TRBJ2-3, with a possible D match to TRBD1 (6 bases). V was clipped by 5 bases and J by 0 bases, with 13 bases between them. Germline-derived CDR1 and CDR2 are SGHRS and YFSETQ. The CDR3 runs to 15 residues. This chain's CDR3 is CASRETGSSTDTQYF. The CDR3 bases are TGCGCCAGCAGGGAGACAGGAAGTAGCACAGATACGCAGTATTTT.

The chain uses TRBV3-1 (or the pseudogene TRBV3-2) and TRBJ2-1; 7 bases are a match to TRBD1. With 4 bases clipped from V and 8 bases from J, the junction kept 11 bases outside the gene matches. CDR1 LGHDT and CDR2 YNNKEL come from the germline V gene (reference sequence). This CDR3 is built from 15 residues. This CDR3 reads CASSPTGRLRHEQFF. The CDR3 DNA reads TGTGCCAGCAGCCCGACAGGGCGCCTGAGGCATGAGCAGTTCTTC.

The rearrangement links TRBV28 to TRBJ1-1, with 8 bases that match TRBD1. The CDR3 extends over 16 amino acids. Germline V gives CDR1 MDHEN, CDR2 SYDVKM. V was pared by 5 bases and J by 1 base, with 9 bases of the junction left unmatched. The CDR3 DNA is TGTGCCAGCAGTCTTGCGGACAGGGTAAAGAACACTGAAGCTTTCTTT. It translates to CASSLADRVKNTEAFF.

The chain recombines TRBV11-2 with TRBJ2-7; 8 nucleotides align to TRBD1. CDR1 is SGHAT and CDR2 is FQNNGV in the germline V gene. CDR3 length: 16 residues. With V trimmed by 6 bases and J by 1 base, 11 bases remained unmatched. The DNA of the CDR3 is TGTGCCAGCAGATACCGAGGGACAGGAATATCCTACGAGCAGTACTTC. Translation gives CASRYRGTGISYEQYF.

The chain couples TRBV6-1 to TRBJ2-7; D is unresolved. The V end was cut by 0 bases, the J end by 5 bases, with 5 bases between. CDR3 length equals 12 residues. Germline CDR1 reads MNHNS; CDR2 reads SASEGT. The CDR3 is CASSEARNEQYV. In nucleotides, the CDR3 is TGTGCCAGCAGTGAAGCGCGTAACGAGCAGTACGTC.

This rearrangement joins TRBV6-2 or TRBV6-3 to TRBJ2-5, with D unclear. CDR3 length: 15 residues. Per germline, CDR1 MNHEY and CDR2 SVGEGT. The germline V and J ends were trimmed by 0 bases and 1 base, with 9 bases remaining between them. Here the CDR3 DNA reads TGTGCCAGCAGTTACTCGAACGGAGTCCAAGAGACCCAGTACTTC. Its translation is CASSYSNGVQETQYF.

V and J are TRBV19 and TRBJ2-5; 10 bases align to TRBD2. This CDR3 has 15 amino acids. Trimming cost V 3 bases and J 5 bases; bases outside gene matches: 6. Germline V CDR1 and CDR2: LNHDA, SQIVND (reference sequence). In DNA form, the CDR3 reads TGTGCCAGTAGTATTCTAGCGGGGGTAGGGGAGACCCAGTACTTC. As protein: CASSILAGVGETQYF.

This chain connects TRBV11-3 to TRBJ2-3, with a tentative D call TRBD2 (6 bases). The CDR3 length is 14 residues. Germline assignment: CDR1 SGHNT and CDR2 YENEEA. V lost 5 bases and J 2 bases, leaving 11 bases between the germline ends. CDR3 bases: TGTGCCAGCAGCACGGGACTCAACACAGATACGCAGTATTTT. It codes for CASSTGLNTDTQYF.

The CDR3 DNA reads TGTGCCAGCAGCGAGAATCCCGGGACAGGGATGGTGAACACTGAAGCTTTCTTT. This sequence encodes CASSENPGTGMVNTEAFF. The rearrangement links TRBV9 to TRBJ1-1, with 9 bases lining up with TRBD1. CDR3 length: 18 residues. After removal of 3 bases from V and 0 bases from J, the junction contained 12 bases not matched to a gene. Germline values: CDR1 SGDLS, CDR2 YYNGEE.

The V and J genes are TRBV12-3 or TRBV12-4 and TRBJ1-3, with TRBD1 matching 7 bases. The V gene end was trimmed by 5 bases and the J gene end by 6 bases; junction bases not matched to a gene: 4. This CDR3 has 13 residues. The CDR3 sequence is CASSTGVANTIYF. The CDR3 nucleotides are TGTGCCAGCAGTACAGGGGTCGCAAACACCATATATTTT.

The chain employs TRBV28 and TRBJ1-5; 10 bases are a match to TRBD1. Trimming cost V 11 bases and J 5 bases; bases outside gene matches: 9. This CDR3 region has 14 residues. Germline loops: CDR1 MDHEN, CDR2 SYDVKM. The CDR3 DNA sequence: TGTGCCTTAGCGACAGGGGGCCTTTATCAGCCCCAGCATTTT. This encodes CALATGGLYQPQHF.